The clone carrying this TCR beta chain was picked up a small number of times. Antigen unknown. The sample belongs to a study of T cells in Graves' hyperthyroidism and ophthalmopathy. Study observations and caveats: Ophthalmopathy got predicted by the model a median approximately 6.4 months before its onset.

Amplification of TCR beta CDR3 regions used RNA as the template. HTBI primers were used for first-round RT-PCR of the TCR CDR3. TCRdb reanalysed the multiplex PCR reads using MiXCR and keeps one entry per CDR3 protein. The sample has around 540,000 distinct CDR3 sequences; roughly 46% are singletons. Sequencing was performed on peripheral blood or thyroid tissue (not recorded which). This sequence was found in a woman aged 18-29 years with Graves' hyperthyroidism.

The CDR3 DNA sequence: TGTGCCAGCAGAGCAGGACAGTTACAAGAGACCCAGTACTTC. Protein product: CASRAGQLQETQYF. The chain joins TRBV7-9 to TRBJ2-5, with D perhaps TRBD1 (6 bases). V lost 6 bases to trimming and J lost 2 bases, with 13 bases between them. The CDR3 consists of 14 residues. Per germline, CDR1 SEHNR and CDR2 FQNEAQ (reference sequence).